This is a list of T cell receptor beta chains from one sample in a study of blood T cells in healthy people across ages. TCRdb reanalysed the 5' RACE reads using MiXCR and keeps one entry per CDR3 protein. In the table there are around 650,000 distinct CDR3 sequences, about 43% of which are singletons. Sequences were obtained from blood. Receptors were obtained from a man aged 80 or over in good health. Both conserved end residues are part of each CDR3. A D gene is named only where the DNA matches it firmly. Clone size, where shown, is once, few, many, or a class for clones that have expanded.

V	size	D	J	CDR3	DNA
TRBV5-1	NA	TRBD2	TRBJ2-3	CASSSSGTRGSTQYF	TGCGCCAGCAGCTCCTCAGGGACTAGAGGTTCCACGCAGTATTTT
TRBV20-1	NA	NA	TRBJ2-1	CSASHGSSYNEQFF	TGCAGTGCTTCTCACGGGAGCTCCTACAATGAACAGTTCTTC
TRBV20-1	NA	NA	TRBJ2-6	CSARKASSGANVLTF	TGCAGTGCTAGGAAAGCGAGCTCTGGGGCCAACGTCCTGACTTTC
TRBV20-1	few	TRBD2	TRBJ2-7	CSATSGAGREQYF	TGCAGTGCTACTAGCGGGGCAGGTCGCGAGCAGTACTTC
TRBV6-2/TRBV6-3	once	NA	TRBJ2-6	CASKGRTSSGANVLTF	TGTGCCAGCAAGGGCAGGACAAGCTCTGGGGCCAACGTCCTGACTTTC
TRBV28	NA	NA	TRBJ2-7	CASLTIGTGYEQYF	TGTGCCAGTCTGACGATCGGGACTGGCTACGAGCAGTACTTC
TRBV11-2	many	NA	TRBJ2-5	CASSLDTPGGGTQYF	TGTGCCAGCAGCTTAGATACCCCAGGGGGGGGTACCCAGTACTTC
TRBV7-6	NA	TRBD2	TRBJ2-7	CASSLEASGSSYNEQYF	TGTGCCAGCAGCTTAGAGGCTAGCGGTAGCTCCTACAATGAGCAGTACTTC
TRBV12-3/TRBV12-4	NA	NA	TRBJ1-1	CASRHLGLSEAFF	TGTGCCAGCAGACACCTCGGTCTATCGGAAGCTTTCTTT
TRBV7-2	NA	TRBD1	TRBJ1-2	CASSVLARGQSMEGYTF	TGTGCCAGCAGCGTACTGGCTCGGGGACAGTCGATGGAAGGCTACACCTTC
TRBV7-2	NA	TRBD2	TRBJ2-5	CASSLALGEAGAGETQYF	TGTGCCAGCAGCTTAGCGCTCGGCGAAGCGGGGGCGGGGGAGACCCAGTACTTC
TRBV6-2/TRBV6-3	NA	TRBD1	TRBJ1-2	CASSSTGGTPFGYGYTF	TGTGCCAGCAGTTCAACAGGGGGCACCCCATTCGGCTATGGCTACACCTTC
TRBV11-2	NA	TRBD2	TRBJ2-1	CASSLPRLAGSSYNEQFF	TGTGCCAGCAGCCTTCCTCGACTAGCGGGCAGCTCCTACAATGAGCAGTTCTTC
TRBV20-1	NA	NA	TRBJ2-7	CSARDPLGEQYF	TGCAGTGCTAGAGATCCTCTCGGCGAGCAGTACTTC
TRBV7-2	few	TRBD2	TRBJ2-1	CASSLGVSGGAGNEQFF	TGTGCCAGCAGCTTGGGGGTGAGCGGGGGGGCCGGCAATGAGCAGTTCTTC